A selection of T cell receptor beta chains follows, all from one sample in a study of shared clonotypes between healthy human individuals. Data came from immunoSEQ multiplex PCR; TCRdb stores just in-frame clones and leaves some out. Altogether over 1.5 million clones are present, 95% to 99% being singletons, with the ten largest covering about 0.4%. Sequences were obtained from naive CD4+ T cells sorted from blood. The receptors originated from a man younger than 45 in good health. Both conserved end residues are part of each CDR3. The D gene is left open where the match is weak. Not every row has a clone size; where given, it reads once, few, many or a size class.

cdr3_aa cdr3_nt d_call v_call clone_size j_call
CASSAGENYGYTF TGTGCCAGCAGCGCGGGGGAGAACTATGGCTACACCTTC . TRBV9 few TRBJ1-2
CASSTTGGLYGYTF TGTGCCAGCAGTACAACGGGAGGGCTCTATGGCTACACCTTC . TRBV28 . TRBJ1-2
CASSPGYAEQYF TGTGCCAGCAGCCCGGGATACGCGGAGCAGTACTTC . TRBV28 once TRBJ2-7
CASSPLLVAGVVGNEQFF TGTGCCAGCAGCCCCTTGTTAGTAGCGGGAGTCGTCGGCAATGAGCAGTTCTTC TRBD2 TRBV11-2 . TRBJ2-1
CASSLVTDGELFF TGCGCCAGCAGCTTGGTAACGGACGGGGAGCTGTTTTTT . TRBV5-1 . TRBJ2-2
CASSLKQGIGELFF TGCGCCAGCAGCTTGAAACAGGGAATCGGGGAGCTGTTTTTT . TRBV5-1 . TRBJ2-2
CASSARPMTEAFF TGTGCCAGCAGTGCCCGACCTATGACTGAAGCTTTCTTT . TRBV6-1 . TRBJ1-1
CSVDGTNGYEQYF TGCAGCGTTGATGGGACAAACGGGTACGAGCAGTACTTC . TRBV29-1 . TRBJ2-7
CASSFPWGGRDEQYF TGTGCCAGCAGTTTCCCCTGGGGAGGGAGGGACGAGCAGTACTTC TRBD2 TRBV7-9 . TRBJ2-7
CATSRDRGWTGGAVYGYTF TGTGCCACCAGCAGAGATCGGGGGTGGACAGGGGGCGCAGTCTATGGCTACACCTTC TRBD1 TRBV15 . TRBJ1-2
CASSPLGLTGNTGELFF TGTGCCAGCTCACCACTTGGGCTGACTGGGAACACCGGGGAGCTGTTTTTT . TRBV18 . TRBJ2-2
CASRAGELYNEQFF TGTGCCAGCAGAGCGGGAGAGCTTTACAATGAGCAGTTCTTC TRBD2 TRBV28 . TRBJ2-1
CASSFIVVKGELFF TGCGCCAGCAGCTTCATAGTTGTTAAGGGGGAGCTGTTTTTT . TRBV5-1 . TRBJ2-2
CASSLEGRQGIGLFF TGCGCCAGCAGCTTGGAAGGTCGTCAGGGCATCGGACTGTTTTTT . TRBV5-1 . TRBJ1-4
CASSRLADTQYF TGCGCCAGCAGTAGACTAGCAGATACGCAGTATTTT . TRBV10-2 once TRBJ2-3
CASILGGRVDEQYF TGTGCCAGCATCCTAGGCGGACGAGTCGACGAGCAGTACTTC . TRBV28 . TRBJ2-7
CASRSGQGGGYTF TGTGCCAGCAGGAGTGGACAGGGTGGAGGCTACACCTTC TRBD1 TRBV7-2 . TRBJ1-2
CASSPSGRAYEQYF TGTGCCAGCAGCCCTAGCGGGAGGGCCTACGAGCAGTACTTC TRBD2 TRBV7-2 once TRBJ2-7
CASSPRLAENYNEQFF TGTGCCAGCAGCCCACGACTAGCGGAAAACTACAATGAGCAGTTCTTC TRBD2 TRBV5-6 . TRBJ2-1
CASSSPGPNTGELFF TGTGCCAGCAGTTCCCCAGGACCGAACACCGGGGAGCTGTTTTTT . TRBV28 . TRBJ2-2
CASSYGQGKTNEKLFF TGTGCCAGCAGTTACGGACAGGGCAAAACTAATGAAAAACTGTTTTTT TRBD1 TRBV6-6 . TRBJ1-4
CASSSGGRTSYNEQFF TGCGCCAGCAGCTCCGGCGGGAGGACTTCCTACAATGAGCAGTTCTTC TRBD2 TRBV5-1 . TRBJ2-1
CASSLGDPYHSGANVLTF TGCGCCAGCAGCTTGGGGGACCCTTACCACTCTGGGGCCAACGTCCTGACTTTC . TRBV5-1 . TRBJ2-6
CATTAGTGGYTF TGTGCCACCACAGCAGGGACAGGAGGCTACACCTTC TRBD1 TRBV28 . TRBJ1-2
CASSHYLGSGENNEQFF TGTGCCAGCAGCCATTACCTGGGTAGCGGGGAAAACAATGAGCAGTTCTTC TRBD2 TRBV4-2 . TRBJ2-1
CASSLIRDRTEQYF TGTGCCAGCAGCTTAATCCGGGACAGAACTGAGCAGTACTTC TRBD1 TRBV7-2 . TRBJ2-7
CASSARGFYGYTF TGTGCCAGCAGCGCCAGGGGCTTCTATGGCTACACCTTC . TRBV11-2 . TRBJ1-2
CTASGDGYTF TGTACCGCCTCGGGGGACGGCTACACCTTC . TRBV6-1 . TRBJ1-2
CASSMDGGWDTEAFF TGTGCCAGTAGTATGGACGGGGGGTGGGACACTGAAGCTTTCTTT . TRBV19 . TRBJ1-1
CASLRQGSYEQYF TGTGCCAGCCTAAGACAGGGTTCCTACGAGCAGTACTTC TRBD1 TRBV2 . TRBJ2-7
CASSAGMWDVAYEQYF TGCGCCAGCAGTGCTGGGATGTGGGACGTTGCCTACGAGCAGTACTTC . TRBV10-2 . TRBJ2-7
CASQTSSPYEQYF TGTGCCAGCCAGACTAGTAGCCCCTACGAGCAGTACTTC . TRBV28 . TRBJ2-7
CASSLALPRSTDTQYF TGTGCCAGCAGCTTAGCGCTCCCCCGGAGCACAGATACGCAGTATTTT . TRBV7-9 . TRBJ2-3
CAWSVGAYEQYF TGTGCCTGGAGTGTAGGGGCCTACGAGCAGTACTTC . TRBV30 . TRBJ2-7
CASSYVNNEQFF TGTGCCAGCAGTTACGTCAACAATGAGCAGTTCTTC . TRBV11-2 . TRBJ2-1
CASSGQGVYEQYF TGTGCCAGCAGTGGACAGGGTGTCTACGAGCAGTACTTC TRBD1 TRBV2 . TRBJ2-7
CASSLGFRQAF TGTGCCAGCAGCTTAGGCTTCCGCCAGGCCTTC . TRBV5-8 . TRBJ2-7
CASSPDLNTEAFF TGTGCCAGCTCACCAGATCTGAACACTGAAGCTTTCTTT . TRBV18 . TRBJ1-1
CASSKGLAGGEQYF TGTGCCAGCAGCAAAGGACTAGCCGGCGGCGAGCAGTACTTC TRBD2 TRBV11-3 once TRBJ2-7
CASSLSEGGLGRQYF TGTGCCAGCAGCTTATCTGAAGGGGGTTTGGGGCGGCAGTACTTC . TRBV7-6 . TRBJ2-7
CASSLLWTGAEAFF TGTGCCAGCAGCTTACTCTGGACGGGTGCCGAAGCTTTCTTT . TRBV7-2 . TRBJ1-1
CATSPRWRSVTYNEQFF TGTGCCACCAGCCCCCGATGGCGATCCGTAACCTACAATGAGCAGTTCTTC . TRBV15 . TRBJ2-1
CASSPRANEQFF TGTGCCAGCAGCCCCCGGGCAAATGAGCAGTTCTTC . TRBV5-4 . TRBJ2-1